A single sample is the source of the 2 T cell receptor beta chains below, sequenced in a study of T cell repertoires in cytomegalovirus infection. A single record per CDR3 protein comes from TCRdb applying MiXCR to the reads. The table has some 97,000 distinct CDR3 sequences, roughly a quarter seen once. The sample was CD8+ T cells from PBMCs. The receptors derive from a human donor in good health (CMV status not recorded). Some clones in this sample may be carry-over from other donors' samples.

This clonotype was recorded at least ten times. The germline gene is not matched at one end of the junction; a read error may be the cause. V and J are TRBV12-3 or TRBV12-4 and TRBJ1-2; 8 bases map to TRBD1. CDR3 size: 13 residues. The CDR3 sequence: CASSLGQAVPRSF. In DNA form, the CDR3 reads TGTGCCAGCAGTTTGGGACAGGCGGTGCCCCGCTCCTTC.

The V and J genes are TRBV2 and TRBJ1-1; D is unclear. V dropped 11 bases and J dropped 11 bases, with 18 bases sitting between them. Germline V gene data show CDR1 as SNHLY and CDR2 as FYNNEI. The CDR3 totals 11 residues. The CDR3 region has the DNA TGTGCCCCCCAGCACGACGGTCAGGCTTTCTTT. This translates into CAPQHDGQAFF.